Given below is one TCR beta chain in context. This clone was seen a few times. There is no known antigen for this receptor. No clone much larger than this one lies a single base away; base qualities are absent. These data are taken from a study of cytomegalovirus exposure and HLA in healthy donors (dated by TCRdb to 2016 to 2017). Describing the broader study: According to an earlier analysis of 587 of the donors, about 170 million T cells yielded 95 million to 140 million unique TCR beta sequences and 276 Gb of sequence data. About 280 gigabases of sequencing data and approximately 84 million unique TCR sequences were included in an early release covering roughly 600 HLA-typed donors. Among the roughly 430 genotyped donors, around 79% belonged to the genetic ancestry cluster associated with self-reported Caucasian donors. The study aimed to test whether cataloging public T cell receptors could reveal signatures of past pathogen exposure. The T cell repertoires of about 700 subjects were profiled by immunosequencing and related to cytomegalovirus serostatus. Besides the first cohort of 500 to 700 subjects, a separate validation cohort made up of over 100 different subjects was used. To predict cytomegalovirus infection status, the study brought together high-throughput TCR immunosequencing, statistical association of individual TCRs with disease status, and machine learning. A later analysis re-examined previously published TCR beta repertoires from hundreds of donors and added high-resolution HLA genotyping to investigate patterns of TCR occurrence. Rather than drawing on any new phenotypic data, the later analysis identified candidate immune exposures from TCR beta sequences and the way those sequences occurred across donors. An earlier analysis of around 640 of the donors used high-throughput TCR beta sequencing to judge whether each TCR beta V gene segment behaved as functional or pseudogenic. Donor age, sex, ethnicity and CMV serostatus were compiled together with the repertoire data. A later genetic analysis used genome-wide SNP genotypes for about 65% of the 666 donors, treating that subset as a discovery cohort. Every repertoire in the discovery cohort had been generated on one and the same sequencing platform. HLA typing included class I and class II loci at four-digit resolution. The number of typed donors differed by locus: roughly 629-630 for A, B, C, DRB1 and DQB1; approximately 540 for DQA1; around 580 for DPA1; and 400 to 480 for DPB1. Because of strong linkage in the cohort, roughly 5 DR-DQ haplotypes were treated as single units for association and clustering. Among some 400 genotyped donors of the cohort, an average of approximately 230,000 unique TCR beta nucleotide sequences were sequenced per donor, around 18% of them non-productive. Points the paper makes about the study in general: Because the 87-base-pair reads could not distinguish some IMGT-functional V segments, including TRBV6-2 and TRBV6-3, those segments were excluded. Specific HLA alleles were associated with more than 15,000 TCR beta sequences at a false discovery rate of 0.05 in a later analysis. Correlated functional status among segregating V segments might reflect linkage disequilibrium, but an unknown experimental factor could not be ruled out. The authors suggested that the approach could potentially be generalized to other disease states and immunological phenotypes. The cohort was sequenced for TCR beta chains only, and without alpha or paired-chain data the features that could be detected were limited. A further reported finding was that TCR beta sequences accurately predicted the HLA-A and HLA-B alleles for most subjects in the first cohort. Because HLA typing was missing for some donors at each locus, association tests included only the typed subset. Across donors, most TCR sequences were observed very rarely, whereas some public TCRs were present in many individuals. Three of the identified cytomegalovirus-associated TCR beta chains were confirmed in vitro to be specific for cytomegalovirus antigens. When HLA alleles, especially DR and DQ, strongly co-occurred, attributing TCR associations to individual alleles was difficult. A cluster of highly shared sequence variants was judged likely to be a technical artifact of the sequencing pipeline. Most CMV-associated TCR beta chains appeared to be HLA-restricted in a later analysis, and the HLA associations seemed to be driven largely by CMV exposure. For the cohort, immune exposure information was limited to CMV serostatus. A later genetic analysis associated a missense DCLRE1C variant with V-gene and J-gene trimming of TCR beta chains, and an independent cohort replicated the association. Several of the top co-occurrence clusters appeared to be linked to parvovirus B19, influenza, CMV and Epstein-Barr virus, according to a later analysis. Because counts were too low, seventeen rarely observed V segments, including chromosome 9 orphons, were left out of the earlier analysis of over 550 of the donors. A later analysis found that HLA-associated TCR beta chains were more clonally expanded and had lower generation probabilities than equally common non-associated chains. Presence/absence analyses assumed roughly uniform sequencing depth across donors, an assumption that may not hold. Cytomegalovirus status was reported to be diagnosed by the classifier with high specificity and sensitivity in both the original and validation cohorts. In the study, 164 TCR beta chains were listed as associated with cytomegalovirus. A later genetic analysis reported fewer N-insertions in productive TCRs among donors in an Asian-associated ancestry cluster than the roughly 670-donor mean. A later analysis found that TCR association rates varied across HLA loci, with DRB1 alleles showing the most associated TCRs and HLA-C alleles the fewest. Broadly in line with IMGT annotations, most TCR beta V segments showed up in productive rearrangements about 87% or about 30% of the time in an earlier analysis of 450 to 600 of the donors.

Libraries were prepared through the immunoSEQ multiplex PCR assay. For the multiplex PCR, a mixture combining 60 forward primers for TCR Vbeta segments and 13 reverse primers for TCR Jbeta segments was used. The CDR3 region of rearranged TCR beta genes was amplified from genomic DNA with a multiplex PCR assay. Amplified TCR beta libraries were sequenced as 87-base-pair reads on the Illumina HiSeq System. The authors processed their data as follows. In a later analysis, 80 million or so unique TCR beta chains were counted across the approximately 670 repertoires, and around 11 million of these chains were shared by at least two donors. Raw reads were error-corrected and collapsed into unique sequences by a nearest-neighbor algorithm in which closely related sequences were merged to remove PCR and sequencing errors. CDR3 sequences were aligned to IMGT reference sequences to assign V, D and J gene segments. For a sequence to be retained, a match of at least six nucleotides was required to both a V gene segment and a J gene segment. A rearrangement was called productive if the CDR3 had no stop codons and remained in frame with V and J, and every other rearrangement was called non-productive. Following IMGT convention, CDR3 was defined as the stretch from the second conserved V-encoded cysteine to the conserved J-encoded phenylalanine. In an earlier analysis of just under 600 of the donors, sequences lacking an unambiguous match to a single V gene segment were excluded. In an earlier analysis of almost 600 of the donors, a V segment was called functional when productive rearrangements were above 56.7%, and segregating when the standard deviation between donors exceeded 5%. A statistical classification framework was built for diagnosing cytomegalovirus status from the catalog of TCR beta chain sequences. V and J gene assignment, in a later analysis, came from comparing TCR nucleotide sequences with IMGT/GENE-DB human TR gene sequences. Using the TCRdist pipeline, a later analysis assigned CDR3 sequences along with most-parsimonious VDJ recombination scenarios. In a later analysis, each TCR beta chain was defined by its CDR3 amino acid sequence together with its V-gene family, and reads without a unique V-gene family were excluded. A later analysis removed over 500 highly shared, low-generation-probability nucleotide sequences to deal with suspected cross-contamination and a sequencing artifact. In a later analysis, a clonal expansion index was calculated for each public chain from normalized within-repertoire ranks of inferred template counts. A later analysis computed generation probabilities with a VDJ recombination model fitted to out-of-frame rearrangements, and checked the results against IGoR. In a later analysis, TCR-TCR, TCR-HLA and TCR-CMV co-occurrence was scored with hypergeometric tests, and a repertoire-size bias correction was applied to TCR pairs. A later analysis estimated false discovery rates by permuting HLA or CMV assignments 20 times. A later analysis grouped co-occurring TCRs with DBSCAN, adding TCRdist sequence similarity when clustering within HLA-allele-positive subsets. For co-occurrence clustering, repertoires with fewer than 30,000 or more than 120,000 public chains were excluded, along with roughly 5 repertoires with anomalous nucleotide sharing. TCRdb carries this immuneACCESS record with in-frame sequences only. Its versions omit some clonotypes, under half of them owing to an unresolved V gene in the studies checked, with the rest unexplained. D and trimming were read from the DNA, whereas the V and J calls and clone size are those reported in that table. Within this sample are about 130,000 clones, with roughly two thirds of them counted one time only. The ten largest clones take up 1.5% to 2% of the sample.

The germline V gene sets CDR1 to SGHRS and CDR2 to YFSETQ. V is cut back by 4 bases and J by 4 bases, with 7 bases in the junction unmatched. There are 15 amino acids in the CDR3, from cysteine to phenylalanine inclusive. The retained sequence is limited to the CDR3, 45 bases, with the frame set at the first base. The cohort was made up of around 720 healthy bone marrow donors. Cohort members were all nominally healthy when sampled, although unrecorded immune exposures were likely present. The donor tested CMV seropositive and was one of the 289 seropositive cohort members. A peripheral blood sample was provided by each donor, and peripheral blood mononuclear cells were used for TCR beta sequencing. Genomic DNA was extracted from the blood cell samples with the Qiagen DNeasy Blood Extraction Kit.

The V and J segments used are TRBV5-1 and TRBJ1-3; 8 of the junction bases match TRBD1. Sequenced sample: PBMCs. This receptor was identified in a young man in good health and CMV-seropositive. The bases read TGCGCCAGCAGCCTCGACAGGGGTCAAGGAAACACCATATATTTT. Translated, this is CASSLDRGQGNTIYF. Reference TRBV5-1 and TRBJ1-3 genes cover what lies past the CDR3, so the full variable domain is KAGVTQTPRYLIKTRGQQVTLSCSPISGHRSVSWYQQTPGQGLQFLFEYFSETQRNKGNFPGRFSGRQFSNSRSEMNVSTLELGDSALYLCASSLDRGQGNTIYFGEGSWLTVV.